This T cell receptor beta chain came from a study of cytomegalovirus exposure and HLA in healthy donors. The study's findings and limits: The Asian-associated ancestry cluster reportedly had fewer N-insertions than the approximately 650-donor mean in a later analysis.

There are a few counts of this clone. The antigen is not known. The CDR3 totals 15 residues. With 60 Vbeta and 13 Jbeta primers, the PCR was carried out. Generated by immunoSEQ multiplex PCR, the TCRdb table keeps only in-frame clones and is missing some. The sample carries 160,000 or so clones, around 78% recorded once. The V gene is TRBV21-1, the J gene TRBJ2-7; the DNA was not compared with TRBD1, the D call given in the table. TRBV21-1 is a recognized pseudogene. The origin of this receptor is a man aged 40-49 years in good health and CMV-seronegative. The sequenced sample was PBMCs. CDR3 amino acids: CASSKNQGLAYEQYV. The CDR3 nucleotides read TGTGCCAGCAGCAAAAATCAGGGGTTAGCCTACGAGCAGTACGTC.